The clone carrying this T cell receptor (beta chain) was counted at least ten times. These data come from a study of identical twins. MiXCR, run by TCRdb on the 5' RACE reads, gives a single entry per CDR3 protein. The sample has roughly 710,000 distinct CDR3 sequences; roughly 6% are singletons. Germline-derived CDR1 and CDR2 are SGHTA and FQGNSA. V was trimmed by 2 bases and J by 2 bases, leaving 5 bases between them. The CDR3 is 13 amino acids. The chain uses TRBV7-2 and TRBJ2-3; D is undetermined. The sequenced sample was naive T cells sorted from blood. The receptor was derived from a man aged 18-30 years in good health. CDR3 DNA sequence: TGTGCCAGCAGCTTAACCCCCACAGATACGCAGTATTTT. It translates to CASSLTPTDTQYF.